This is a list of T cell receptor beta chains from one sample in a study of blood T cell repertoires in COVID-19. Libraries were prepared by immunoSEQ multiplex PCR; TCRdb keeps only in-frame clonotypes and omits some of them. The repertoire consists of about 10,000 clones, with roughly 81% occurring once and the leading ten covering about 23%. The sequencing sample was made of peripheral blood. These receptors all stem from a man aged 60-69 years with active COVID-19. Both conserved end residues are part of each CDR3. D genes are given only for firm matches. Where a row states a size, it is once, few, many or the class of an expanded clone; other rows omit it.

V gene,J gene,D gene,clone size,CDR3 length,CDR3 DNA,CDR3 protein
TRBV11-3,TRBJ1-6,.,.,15,TGTGCCAGCAGCTCGGAGAGCTCCTATAATTCACCCCTCCACTTT,CASSSESSYNSPLHF
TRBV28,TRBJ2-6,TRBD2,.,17,TGTGCCAGCACCTCTAGCGGGAGGGCTTTAGGGGCCAACGTCCTGACTTTC,CASTSSGRALGANVLTF
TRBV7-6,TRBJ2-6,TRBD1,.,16,TGTGCCAGCAGCTTACAGGGGGCGCCGGGGGCCAACGTCCTGACTTTC,CASSLQGAPGANVLTF
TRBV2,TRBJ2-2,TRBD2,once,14,TGTGCCAGCGGGCGGGAGAGGAACACCGGGGAGCTGTTTTTT,CASGRERNTGELFF
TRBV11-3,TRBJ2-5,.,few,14,TGTGCCAGCAGCCCCCGCGGGGTGGTAGAGACCCAGTACTTC,CASSPRGVVETQYF
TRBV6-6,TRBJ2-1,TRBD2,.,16,TGTGCCAGCACCTTGGGACTAGCGGGAGGGTATAATGAGCAGTTCTTC,CASTLGLAGGYNEQFF
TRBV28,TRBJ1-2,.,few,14,TGTGCCAGCAGTCAACCTTCAGGGAACTATGGCTACACCTTC,CASSQPSGNYGYTF
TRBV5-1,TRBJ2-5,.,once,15,TGCGCCAGCAGACCGAGTTACGGGGGTAGAGAGACCCAGTACTTC,CASRPSYGGRETQYF
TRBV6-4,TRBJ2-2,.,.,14,TGTGCCTCGCAGCCAGGGTTGAACACCGGGGAGCTGTTTTTT,CASQPGLNTGELFF
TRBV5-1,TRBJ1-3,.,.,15,TGCGCCAGCAGCGTGGAGACAAACTCTGGAAACACCATATATTTT,CASSVETNSGNTIYF
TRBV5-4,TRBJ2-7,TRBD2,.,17,TGTGCCAGCAGCTTGGGGACTAGCGGATATTATAACTACGAGCAGTACTTC,CASSLGTSGYYNYEQYF
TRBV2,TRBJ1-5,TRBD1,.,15,TGTGCCAGCAGTGAAGCTGGACAGGGTTGGCAGCCCCAGCATTTT,CASSEAGQGWQPQHF
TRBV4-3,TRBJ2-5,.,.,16,TGCGCCAGCAGCCAAGGGGGAACAGGGTGGGGAGAGACCCAGTACTTC,CASSQGGTGWGETQYF
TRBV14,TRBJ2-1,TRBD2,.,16,TGTGCCAGCAGCTTTATAACCGGGACTAGCTACAATGAGCAGTTCTTC,CASSFITGTSYNEQFF
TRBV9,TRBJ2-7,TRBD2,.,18,TGTGCCAGCAGCGACACCACTCCCCTAGCGGGGCCTTCCTACGAGCAGTACTTC,CASSDTTPLAGPSYEQYF
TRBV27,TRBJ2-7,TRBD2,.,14,TGTGCCAGCAGTCCTCGGGAGGGCCTGTCCGAGCAGTACTTC,CASSPREGLSEQYF
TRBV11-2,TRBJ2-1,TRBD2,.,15,TGTGCCAGCAGCCGGACTAGCGGGGATTACAATGAGCAGTTCTTC,CASSRTSGDYNEQFF
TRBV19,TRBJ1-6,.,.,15,TGTGCCAGTAGTAACGGCAGGGTGATAATGTCACCCCTCCACTTT,CASSNGRVIMSPLHF